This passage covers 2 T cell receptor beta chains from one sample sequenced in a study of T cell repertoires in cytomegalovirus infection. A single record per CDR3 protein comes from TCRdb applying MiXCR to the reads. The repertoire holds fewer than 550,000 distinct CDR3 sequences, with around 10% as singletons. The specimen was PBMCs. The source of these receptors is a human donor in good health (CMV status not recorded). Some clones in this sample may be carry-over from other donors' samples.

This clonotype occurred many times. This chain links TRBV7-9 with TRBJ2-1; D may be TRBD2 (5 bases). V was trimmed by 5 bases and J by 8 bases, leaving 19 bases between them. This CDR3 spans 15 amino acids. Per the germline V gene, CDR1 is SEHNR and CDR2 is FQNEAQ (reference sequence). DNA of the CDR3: TGTGCCAGCAGCCGCCGAGCACTAGGTGGGGATGAGCAGTTCTTC. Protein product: CASSRRALGGDEQFF. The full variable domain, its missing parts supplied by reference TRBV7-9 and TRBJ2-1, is DTGVSQNPRHKITKRGQNVTFRCDPISEHNRLYWYRQTLGQGPEFLTYFQNEAQLEKSRLLSDRFSAERPKGSFSTLEIQRTEQGDSAMYLCASSRRALGGDEQFFGPGTRLTVL.

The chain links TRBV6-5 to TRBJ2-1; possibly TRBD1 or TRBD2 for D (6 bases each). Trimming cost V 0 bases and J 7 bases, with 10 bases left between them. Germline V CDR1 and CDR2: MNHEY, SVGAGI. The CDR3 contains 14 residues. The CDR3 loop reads CASSYSLGGNEQFF. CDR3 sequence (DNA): TGTGCCAGCAGTTACTCGTTAGGGGGGAATGAGCAGTTCTTC.